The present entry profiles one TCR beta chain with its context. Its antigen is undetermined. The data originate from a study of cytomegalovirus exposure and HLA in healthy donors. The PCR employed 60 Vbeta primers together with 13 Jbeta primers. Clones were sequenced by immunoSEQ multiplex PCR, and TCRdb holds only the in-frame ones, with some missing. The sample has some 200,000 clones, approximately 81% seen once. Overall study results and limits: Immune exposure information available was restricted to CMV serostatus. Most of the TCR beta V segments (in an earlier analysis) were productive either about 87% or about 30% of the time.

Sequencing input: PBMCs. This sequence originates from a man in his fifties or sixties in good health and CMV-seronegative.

In nucleotides, the CDR3 is TGTGCCAGCTCACCCAATCTACAGGATCAATACAATGAGCAGTTCTTC. Protein sequence: CASSPNLQDQYNEQFF. The chain links TRBV18 to TRBJ2-1; the D gene is possibly TRBD1 (5 bases). CDR3 size: 16 residues. In germline, CDR1 is KGHSH, CDR2 LQKENI. The germline V and J ends were trimmed by 3 bases and 4 bases, with 16 bases remaining between them.